This entry features one T cell receptor beta chain sequence. Assay used: immunoSEQ multiplex PCR; TCRdb lists only in-frame clones, some missing. Of tens of thousands of clones in the sample, about 93% were seen once. The sample originates from a study of T cell changes during pregnancy in multiple sclerosis. The CDR3 runs 15 residues. Germline CDR1 and CDR2: SGHVS and FQNEAQ. V was pared by 2 bases and J by 4 bases, with 12 bases between. J is TRBJ1-5 and V is TRBV7-8; D gene unclear. Sequenced material: peripheral blood, taken in the first trimester of pregnancy. The TCR originated in a female donor with multiple sclerosis, enrolled in a pregnancy study. CDR3 protein: CASSLTRFLNQPQHF. In DNA form, the CDR3 reads TGTGCCAGCAGCTTAACGAGATTTTTAAATCAGCCCCAGCATTTT.